This TCR beta chain was sequenced in a study of T cells in tuberculosis. Sequenced by immunoSEQ multiplex PCR; TCRdb stores in-frame clones only, minus some. The data show about 33,000 clones, just under 97% seen once. The germline V gene encodes CDR1 MGHRA and CDR2 YSYEKL. With V trimmed by 4 bases and J by 0 bases, 7 bases remained unmatched. The CDR3 consists of 17 residues. Sequencing was performed on PBMCs. The TCR comes from a donor between 10 and 35 years old with latent tuberculosis or without tuberculosis infection. The gene calls are TRBV4-1 and TRBJ2-2, with 8 nucleotides matching TRBD2. In DNA, the CDR3 is TGCGCCAGCAGCCTCAGACCGGGACTAGCGAACACCGGGGAGCTGTTTTTT. Its translation is CASSLRPGLANTGELFF.